The entry below describes one T cell receptor (beta chain). The antigen is not known. Trimming at V came to 2 bases and at J to 4 bases, leaving 4 bases not matched to a gene. Germline lookup yields CDR1 SGHDT and CDR2 YYEEEE. The CDR3 is made up of 15 amino acids. Repertoires were generated with immunoSEQ multiplex PCR, while TCRdb's copy carries only in-frame clones and drops some. The table lists fewer than 30,000 clones, roughly 86% of them singletons. The sample originates from a study of OX40 agonist ivuxolimab in advanced cancers. As for the study in general: From roughly 20 to 85 years was the age range, with a mean of around 60 years, and about 83% were male.

Findings and caveats of the study: Both blood CD4+ and CD8+ T cells showed clonal growth by week 6 at 0.1 to 3.0 mg/kg.

Autoimmune disease history or systemic immunosuppression excluded patients. Sequencing was performed on CD4+ or CD8+ T cells sorted from blood, taken in a trial of the OX40 agonist ivuxolimab. The origin of this receptor is an adult with an advanced solid tumor such as melanoma, head and neck, liver or kidney cancer. The J gene is TRBJ2-1, the V gene TRBV5-6; 9 nucleotides match TRBD2. This CDR3 reads CASSFRGGDYNEQFF. CDR3 coding DNA: TGTGCCAGCAGCTTTCGCGGGGGGGATTACAATGAGCAGTTCTTC.